This is a list of T cell receptor beta chains from one sample in a study of cytotoxic CD8 clonotypes in ibrutinib-treated CLL. Sequencing used immunoSEQ multiplex PCR; TCRdb keeps in-frame clones, though not all of them. This repertoire shows about 32,000 clones, over 70% found once; its top ten account for 16%. The sequencing here drew on PBMCs, taken at disease progression, from a patient treated with ibrutinib. These receptors all stem from a human donor with chronic lymphocytic leukemia. Both conserved end residues are part of each CDR3. A D gene is named only where the DNA matches it firmly. Clone size is shown for a subset of rows, as once, few, many or a class of expanded clone.

. | TRBJ1-6 | TRBV9 | . | CASSVTSANSPLHF | TGTGCCAGCAGCGTAACGTCTGCGAATTCACCCCTCCACTTT
. | TRBJ2-5 | TRBV5-1 | TRBD2 | CASSPGGARETQYF | TGCGCCAGCAGCCCGGGGGGAGCTCGAGAGACCCAGTACTTC
. | TRBJ1-2 | TRBV18 | . | CASSPSGVGPGYTF | TGTGCCAGCTCACCCTCAGGGGTAGGACCTGGCTACACCTTC
. | TRBJ1-4 | TRBV7-9 | TRBD1 | CASSSQGGQIEKLFF | TGTGCCAGCAGCTCGCAGGGGGGTCAGATTGAAAAACTGTTTTTT
. | TRBJ1-2 | TRBV5-6 | . | CASSFDRTLEYGYTF | TGTGCCAGCAGCTTTGACAGGACGCTCGAGTATGGCTACACCTTC
. | TRBJ1-3 | TRBV27 | . | CASSRSLLGQTANTIYF | TGTGCCAGCAGTCGTTCCCTATTAGGGCAGACAGCAAACACCATATATTTT
. | TRBJ2-1 | TRBV2 | . | CASILDRARHHNEQFF | .
. | TRBJ1-5 | TRBV15 | . | CATSRARVQNQPQHF | TGTGCCACCAGTAGGGCCCGGGTTCAGAATCAGCCCCAGCATTTT
. | TRBJ2-1 | TRBV18 | TRBD2 | CASSPRTSGGSTYNEQFF | TGTGCCAGCTCACCAAGGACTAGCGGGGGGTCAACCTACAATGAGCAGTTCTTC
few | TRBJ2-1 | TRBV2 | . | CASTSEDNEQFF | TGTGCCAGCACCTCGGAGGACAATGAGCAGTTCTTC
medium-sized | TRBJ1-2 | TRBV20-1 | . | CSASLNSYTF | TGCAGTGCTAGCCTCAACAGCTACACCTTC
. | TRBJ1-3 | TRBV4-1 | . | CASSQSPTVGNTIYF | TGCGCCAGCAGCCAATCGCCTACCGTTGGAAACACCATATATTTT
. | TRBJ2-3 | TRBV5-1 | TRBD2 | CASNGLAGYTDTQYF | TGCGCCAGCAACGGTCTAGCGGGGTACACAGATACGCAGTATTTT
. | TRBJ2-7 | TRBV5-1 | . | CASSGTAYEQYF | TGCGCCAGCAGCGGGACGGCCTACGAGCAGTACTTC
. | TRBJ2-3 | TRBV7-9 | . | CASSPRSAGEGTQYF | TGTGCCAGCAGCCCTCGGTCAGCCGGAGAGGGTACGCAGTATTTT
. | TRBJ2-2 | TRBV12-5 | . | CASGLPPNTGELFF | TGTGCTAGTGGCCTCCCCCCGAACACCGGGGAGCTGTTTTTT
. | TRBJ2-7 | TRBV11-2 | . | CASSLGWKYEQYF | TGTGCCAGCAGCTTAGGGTGGAAGTACGAGCAGTACTTC
. | TRBJ1-2 | TRBV20-1 | . | CSATGGGYTF | TGCAGTGCCACCGGGGGAGGCTACACCTTC
. | TRBJ2-6 | TRBV25-1 | . | CASSESVGGANVLTF | TGTGCCAGCAGTGAATCTGTGGGCGGGGCCAACGTCCTGACTTTC
. | TRBJ1-2 | TRBV29-1 | TRBD1 | CSVEVRQGGSGYTF | TGCAGCGTTGAAGTCAGACAGGGTGGAAGCGGCTACACCTTC
. | TRBJ1-5 | TRBV2 | . | CASRLGLNQPQHF | TGTGCCAGCAGATTGGGGCTAAATCAGCCCCAGCATTTT
once | TRBJ2-1 | TRBV11-3 | . | CASSVTSGVQFF | TGTGCCAGCAGCGTAACTAGTGGGGTGCAGTTCTTC
. | TRBJ2-1 | TRBV5-4 | . | CASSAGRGPSGYNEQFF | TGTGCCAGCAGCGCCGGGAGGGGGCCCTCGGGGTACAATGAGCAGTTCTTC
. | TRBJ1-4 | TRBV5-1 | . | CASSLMGGPNEKLFF | TGCGCCAGCAGCTTGATGGGAGGTCCTAATGAAAAACTGTTTTTT
. | TRBJ2-1 | TRBV11-2 | . | CASSLEGARVYNEQFF | TGTGCCAGCAGCTTAGAGGGGGCCAGAGTATACAATGAGCAGTTCTTC
. | TRBJ1-5 | TRBV6-1 | . | CASSEIGNSNQPQHF | TGTGCCAGCAGTGAAATAGGCAATAGCAATCAGCCCCAGCATTTT
. | TRBJ2-1 | TRBV7-6 | TRBD2 | CASSLRLADYNEQFF | TGTGCCAGCAGCCTCAGACTAGCGGACTACAATGAGCAGTTCTTC
. | TRBJ1-5 | TRBV18 | . | CASSPPHPGGQPQHF | TGTGCCAGCTCCCCCCCCCATCCGGGGGGTCAGCCCCAGCATTTT
. | TRBJ2-1 | TRBV11-2 | . | CASSLGGSREQFF | TGTGCCAGCAGCTTAGGGGGCTCCCGCGAGCAGTTCTTC
. | TRBJ2-5 | TRBV6-5 | TRBD1 | CASRGMGQGQETQYF | TGTGCCAGCAGGGGAATGGGACAGGGACAAGAGACCCAGTACTTC
. | TRBJ1-2 | TRBV20-1 | . | CSARDNYGYTF | TGCAGTGCTAGAGACAACTATGGCTACACCTTC
. | TRBJ2-1 | TRBV19 | . | CASSIDLREQFF | TGTGCCAGTAGTATAGATCTGAGGGAGCAGTTCTTC
. | TRBJ1-2 | TRBV29-1 | . | CSAQLGTRYGYTF | TGCAGCGCCCAATTAGGGACTAGGTATGGCTACACCTTC
many | TRBJ2-1 | TRBV10-1 | TRBD1 | CASSDPGGTYNEQFF | TGCGCCAGCAGTGACCCAGGGGGAACCTACAATGAGCAGTTCTTC
few | TRBJ1-6 | TRBV10-2 | . | CASCERGGESPLHF | TGCGCCAGCTGTGAGCGGGGGGGCGAATCACCCCTCCACTTT
. | TRBJ1-6 | TRBV7-9 | . | CASSGGSYNSPLHF | TGTGCCAGCTCTGGGGGCAGCTATAATTCACCCCTCCACTTT